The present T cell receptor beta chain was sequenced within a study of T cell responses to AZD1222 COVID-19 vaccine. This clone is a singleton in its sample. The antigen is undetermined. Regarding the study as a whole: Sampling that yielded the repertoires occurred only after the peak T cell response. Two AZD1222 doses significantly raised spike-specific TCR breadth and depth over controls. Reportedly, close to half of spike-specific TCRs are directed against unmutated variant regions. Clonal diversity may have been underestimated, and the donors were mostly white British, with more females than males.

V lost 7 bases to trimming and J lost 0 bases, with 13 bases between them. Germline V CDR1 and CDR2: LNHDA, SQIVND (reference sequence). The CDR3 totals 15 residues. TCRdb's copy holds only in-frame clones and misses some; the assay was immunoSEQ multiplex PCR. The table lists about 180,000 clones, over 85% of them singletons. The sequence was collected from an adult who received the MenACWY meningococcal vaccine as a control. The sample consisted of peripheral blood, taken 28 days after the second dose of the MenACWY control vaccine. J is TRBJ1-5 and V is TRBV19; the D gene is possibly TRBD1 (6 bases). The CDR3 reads CASTWTVNSNQPQHF. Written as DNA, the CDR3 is TGTGCCAGTACGTGGACAGTGAATAGCAATCAGCCCCAGCATTTT.